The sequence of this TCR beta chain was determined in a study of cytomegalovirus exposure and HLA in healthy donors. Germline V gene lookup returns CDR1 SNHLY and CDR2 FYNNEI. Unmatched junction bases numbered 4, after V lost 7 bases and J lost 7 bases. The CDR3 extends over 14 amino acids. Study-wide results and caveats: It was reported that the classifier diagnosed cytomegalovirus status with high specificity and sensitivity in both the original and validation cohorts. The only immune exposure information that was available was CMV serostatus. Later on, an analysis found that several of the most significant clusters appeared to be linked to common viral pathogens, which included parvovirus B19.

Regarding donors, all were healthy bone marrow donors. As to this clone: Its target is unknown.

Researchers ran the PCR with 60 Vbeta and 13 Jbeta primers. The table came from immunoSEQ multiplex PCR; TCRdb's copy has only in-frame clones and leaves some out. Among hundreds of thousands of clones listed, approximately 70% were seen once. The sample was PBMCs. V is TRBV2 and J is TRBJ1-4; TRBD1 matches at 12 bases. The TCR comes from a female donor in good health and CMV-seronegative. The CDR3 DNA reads TGTGCCAGCAATCGGGACAGGGGGCTTGAAAAACTGTTTTTT. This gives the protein CASNRDRGLEKLFF.